Below, 5 T cell receptor beta chains from the same sample are listed, as sequenced in a study of shared clonotypes between healthy human individuals. The assay was immunoSEQ multiplex PCR, and TCRdb's table has in-frame clones only and misses some. The repertoire holds roughly 700,000 clones, with about 92% as singletons. The sample consisted of memory CD8+ T cells from PBMCs. Subset given: CD45RO+ cells pooled with CCR7-negative TemRA cells. The receptors come from a man between 18 and 29 years old in good health. Some clones in this sample may be carry-over from other donors' samples.

The V gene is TRBV6-1, the J gene TRBJ2-7, with TRBD2 identical over 7 bases. V was clipped by 5 bases and J by 4 bases; unmatched bases: 11. This CDR3 contains 15 residues. CDR1 MNHNS and CDR2 SASEGT come from the germline V gene. The CDR3 spells CASSHLGGSSYEQYF. CDR3 coding DNA: TGTGCCAGCAGTCACCTGGGGGGGTCAAGTTACGAGCAGTACTTC.

The chain joins TRBV25-1 to TRBJ2-1; D might be TRBD2 (5 bases). Trimming removed 6 bases at V and 10 bases at J, with 22 bases between. CDR3 length equals 15 residues. Germline values: CDR1 MGHDK, CDR2 SYGVNS. The CDR3 DNA follows: TGTGCCAGCAGCACCTCGACTACCCAGGTACGGGAGCAGTTCTTC. Amino acid sequence: CASSTSTTQVREQFF.

The rearrangement links TRBV7-2 to TRBJ2-7; D might be TRBD2 (6 bases). The V gene lost 5 bases and the J gene lost 4 bases, with 12 bases spanning the gap. This CDR3 has 13 amino acids. Germline values: CDR1 SGHTA, CDR2 FQGNSA. The CDR3 region is CASSITSRYEQYF. The CDR3 region has the DNA TGTGCCAGCAGCATCACTAGCAGATACGAGCAGTACTTC.

The chain couples TRBV6-5 to TRBJ2-2; D call uncertain. The germline gives CDR1 MNHEY, CDR2 SVGAGI. The CDR3 runs 13 residues. V gave up 3 bases and J gave up 3 bases, with 5 bases separating them. CDR3 sequence (DNA): TGTGCCAGCAGTTATGGGTACACCGGGGAGCTGTTTTTT. Translation gives CASSYGYTGELFF.

The rearrangement links TRBV27 to TRBJ2-7; 9 nucleotides match TRBD1. Germline-derived CDR1 and CDR2 are MNHEY and SMNVEV (reference sequence). The CDR3 sequence is 14 residues long. The V and J ends lost 6 bases and 1 base, in that order; junction bases with no gene match: 4. The CDR3 region is CASRKDRGSYEQYF. Written as DNA, the CDR3 is TGTGCCAGCAGAAAAGACAGGGGGTCCTACGAGCAGTACTTC.